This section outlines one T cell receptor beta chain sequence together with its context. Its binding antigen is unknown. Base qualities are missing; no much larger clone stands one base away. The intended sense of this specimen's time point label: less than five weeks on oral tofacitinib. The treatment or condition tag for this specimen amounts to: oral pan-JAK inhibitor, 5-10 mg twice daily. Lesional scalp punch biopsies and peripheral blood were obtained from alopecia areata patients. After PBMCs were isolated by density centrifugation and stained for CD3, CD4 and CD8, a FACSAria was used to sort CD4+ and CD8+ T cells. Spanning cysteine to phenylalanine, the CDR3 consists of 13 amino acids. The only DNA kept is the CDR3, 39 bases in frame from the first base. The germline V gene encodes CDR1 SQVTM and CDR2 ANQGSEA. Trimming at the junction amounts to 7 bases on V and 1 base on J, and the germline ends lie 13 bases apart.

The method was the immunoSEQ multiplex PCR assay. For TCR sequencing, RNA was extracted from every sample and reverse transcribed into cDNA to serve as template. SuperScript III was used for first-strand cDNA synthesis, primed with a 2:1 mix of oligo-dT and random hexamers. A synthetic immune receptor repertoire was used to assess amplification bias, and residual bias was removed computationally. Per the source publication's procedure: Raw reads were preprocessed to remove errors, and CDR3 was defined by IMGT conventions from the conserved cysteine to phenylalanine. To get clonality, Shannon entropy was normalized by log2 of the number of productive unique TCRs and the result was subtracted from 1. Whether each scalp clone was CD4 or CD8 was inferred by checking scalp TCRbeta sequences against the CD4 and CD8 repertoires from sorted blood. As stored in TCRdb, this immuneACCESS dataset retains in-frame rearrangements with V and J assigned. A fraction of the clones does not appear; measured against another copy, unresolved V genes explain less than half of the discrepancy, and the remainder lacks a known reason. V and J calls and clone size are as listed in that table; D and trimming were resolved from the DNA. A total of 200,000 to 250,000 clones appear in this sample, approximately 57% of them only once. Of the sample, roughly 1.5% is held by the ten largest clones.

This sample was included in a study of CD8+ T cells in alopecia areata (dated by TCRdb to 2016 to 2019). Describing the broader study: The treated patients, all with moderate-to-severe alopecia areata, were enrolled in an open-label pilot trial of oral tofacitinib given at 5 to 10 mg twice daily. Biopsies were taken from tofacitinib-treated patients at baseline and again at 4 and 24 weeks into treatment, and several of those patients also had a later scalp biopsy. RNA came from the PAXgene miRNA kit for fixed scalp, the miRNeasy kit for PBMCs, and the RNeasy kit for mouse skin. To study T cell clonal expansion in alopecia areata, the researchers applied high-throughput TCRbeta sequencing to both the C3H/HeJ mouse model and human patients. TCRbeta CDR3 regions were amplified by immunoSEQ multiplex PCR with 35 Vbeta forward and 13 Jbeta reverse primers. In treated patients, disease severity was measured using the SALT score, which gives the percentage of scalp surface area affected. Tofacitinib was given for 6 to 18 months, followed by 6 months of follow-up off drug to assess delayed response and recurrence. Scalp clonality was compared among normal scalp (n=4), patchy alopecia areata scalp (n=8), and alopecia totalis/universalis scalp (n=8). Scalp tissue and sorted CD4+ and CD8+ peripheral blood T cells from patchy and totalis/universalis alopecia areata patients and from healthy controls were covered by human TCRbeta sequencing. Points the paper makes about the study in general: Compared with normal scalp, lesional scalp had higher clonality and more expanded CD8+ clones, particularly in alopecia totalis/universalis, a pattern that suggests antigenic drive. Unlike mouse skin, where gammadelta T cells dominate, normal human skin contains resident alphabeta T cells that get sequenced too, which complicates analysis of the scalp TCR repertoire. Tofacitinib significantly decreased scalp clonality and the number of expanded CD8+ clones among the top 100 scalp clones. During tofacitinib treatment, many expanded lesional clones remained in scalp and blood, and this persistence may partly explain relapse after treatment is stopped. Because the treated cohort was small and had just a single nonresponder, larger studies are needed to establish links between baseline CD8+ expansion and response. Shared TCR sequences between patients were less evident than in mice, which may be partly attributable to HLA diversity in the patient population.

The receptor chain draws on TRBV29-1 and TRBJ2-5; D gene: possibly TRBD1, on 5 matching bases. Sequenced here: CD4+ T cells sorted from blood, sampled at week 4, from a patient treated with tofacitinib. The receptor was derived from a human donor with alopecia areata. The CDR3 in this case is CSADGQVQETQYF. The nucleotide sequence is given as TGCAGCGCAGACGGACAAGTCCAAGAGACCCAGTACTTC. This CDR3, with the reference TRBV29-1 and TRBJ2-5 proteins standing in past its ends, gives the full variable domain SAVISQKPSRDICQRGTSLTIQCQVDSQVTMMFWYRQQPGQSLTLIATANQGSEATYESGFVIDKFPISRPNLTFSTLTVSNMSPEDSSIYLCSADGQVQETQYFGPGTRLLVL.